Each of the 11 T cell receptor beta chains below was sequenced from the same sample in a study of blood T cell repertoires in COVID-19. Only in-frame clones appear in the TCRdb table, and some are missing; sequencing was by immunoSEQ multiplex PCR. Found here are a few hundred thousand clones, around 89% of them singletons; the top ten hold approximately 3.7%. The sequenced sample consisted of PBMCs or T cells enriched from blood (not recorded which). The receptors here all came from a woman aged 30 to 39 who had recovered from COVID-19.

The chain employs TRBV6-4 and TRBJ1-2, with a possible D match to TRBD1 (6 bases). In germline, CDR1 is MRHNA, CDR2 SNTAGT. CDR3 length: 12 amino acids. V lost 6 bases, J lost 8 bases, and 13 bases lay in between. CDR3 in amino acids: CASSSTGGGYTF. CDR3 sequence (DNA): TGTGCCAGCAGCTCGACAGGCGGGGGCTACACCTTC.

About this clone itself: The sample holds other DNA sequences that translate to the same CDR3. This chain uses TRBV18 with TRBJ1-2; tentative D call: TRBD1 (6 bases). The germline gives CDR1 KGHSH, CDR2 LQKENI. Trimming cost V 3 bases and J 2 bases, with 7 bases left between them. This CDR3 has 13 residues. In nucleotides, the CDR3 is TGTGCCAGCTCACCGGACAGCAACTATGGCTACACCTTC. It codes for CASSPDSNYGYTF. Looking up the rest from reference TRBV18 and TRBJ1-2 gives the full variable domain: NAGVMQNPRHLVRRRGQEARLRCSPMKGHSHVYWYRQLPEEGLKFMVYLQKENIIDESGMPKERFSAEFPKEGPSILRIQQVVRGDSAAYFCASSPDSNYGYTFGSGTRLTVV.

The J gene is TRBJ2-7, the V gene TRBV11-2, with D tentatively TRBD2 (6 bases). The germline gives CDR1 SGHAT, CDR2 FQNNGV. The CDR3 loop spans 16 amino acids. The ends were cut back, 1 base at V and 3 bases at J, with 16 bases in the middle. Here the CDR3 DNA reads TGTGCCAGCAGCTTAGCAAGGCCGCAGGGACTCTACGAGCAGTACTTC. Protein sequence: CASSLARPQGLYEQYF.

The chain has TRBV7-8 and TRBJ2-7; 7 nucleotides agree with TRBD1. V trimming: 1 base; J trimming: 5 bases; junction bases outside the gene matches: 5. CDR1 and CDR2 (germline): SGHVS, FQNEAQ. The CDR3 contains 14 residues. The CDR3 DNA is TGTGCCAGCAGCTTAGGGGCAGGGGGTAACGAGCAGTACTTC. It yields the protein CASSLGAGGNEQYF.

The CDR3 loop reads CASSLAGASGNTIYF. CDR3 DNA: TGTGCCAGCAGCTTGGCAGGGGCCTCTGGAAACACCATATATTTT. V and J are TRBV5-6 and TRBJ1-3; tentative D call: TRBD1 (6 bases). The CDR3 extends over 15 amino acids. With 0 bases removed from V and 0 bases from J, the gap between germline ends came to 7 bases. The V gene's germline CDR1 is SGHDT and CDR2 YYEEEE.

V and J are TRBV6-2 or TRBV6-3 and TRBJ1-2, with 9 positions matching TRBD1. Losses at the gene ends were 6 bases for V and 5 bases for J; bases not matched to a gene: 10. The CDR3 extends over 15 amino acids. Germline V gene lookup returns CDR1 MNHEY and CDR2 SVGEGT. The CDR3 protein is CASSTYRGRLYGYTF. The CDR3 DNA is TGTGCCAGCAGCACGTACAGGGGGCGCTTGTATGGCTACACCTTC.

The CDR3 is CASRQSGTADQPQHF. CDR3 in DNA: TGTGCCAGCAGGCAGTCCGGGACAGCAGATCAGCCCCAGCATTTT. This chain links TRBV7-2 with TRBJ1-5; 7 bases match TRBD1. The V gene end was trimmed by 6 bases and the J gene end by 5 bases; junction bases not matched to a gene: 10. Germline V gene sequence: CDR1 SGHTA, CDR2 FQGNSA. There are 15 residues in the CDR3.

The V and J genes are TRBV19 and TRBJ1-2; 12 bases line up with TRBD1. J was trimmed by 4 bases and V by 3 bases; bases with no gene match: 6. This CDR3 is 16 amino acids long. Looked up from germline, CDR1 is LNHDA and CDR2 is SQIVND (reference sequence). The chain's CDR3 is CASSMPGTGGAYGYTF. In DNA, the CDR3 is TGTGCCAGTAGTATGCCGGGGACAGGGGGCGCCTATGGCTACACCTTC.

This chain connects TRBV28 to TRBJ2-7; 10 bases align to TRBD1. The germline V gene has CDR1 MDHEN and CDR2 SYDVKM. This CDR3 spans 12 amino acids. Trimming took 9 bases from V and 7 from J; bases not matched to a gene: 6. CDR3: CASLGQGREQYF. The CDR3 DNA follows: TGTGCCAGTCTGGGACAGGGGAGGGAGCAGTACTTC.

The chain joins TRBV15 to TRBJ1-2, with D uncertain. CDR3 size: 16 residues. Between the trimmed V and J ends, which lost 3 bases and 5 bases, there was a span of 19 bases. CDR1 is LNHNV and CDR2 is YYDKDF in the germline V gene (reference sequence). As DNA, the CDR3 is TGTGCCACCAGCAGGGCGCAGGCAACGATTATGTATGGCTACACCTTC. Its translation is CATSRAQATIMYGYTF.

The J gene is TRBJ2-7, the V gene TRBV6-5; no clear D. Germline V lookup: CDR1 MNHEY, CDR2 SVGAGI. V was cut by 6 bases and J by 3 bases, with 6 bases left in between. The CDR3 is made up of 11 amino acids. This CDR3 is CASRGNYEQYF. CDR3 coding DNA: TGTGCCAGCAGGGGCAACTACGAGCAGTACTTC.